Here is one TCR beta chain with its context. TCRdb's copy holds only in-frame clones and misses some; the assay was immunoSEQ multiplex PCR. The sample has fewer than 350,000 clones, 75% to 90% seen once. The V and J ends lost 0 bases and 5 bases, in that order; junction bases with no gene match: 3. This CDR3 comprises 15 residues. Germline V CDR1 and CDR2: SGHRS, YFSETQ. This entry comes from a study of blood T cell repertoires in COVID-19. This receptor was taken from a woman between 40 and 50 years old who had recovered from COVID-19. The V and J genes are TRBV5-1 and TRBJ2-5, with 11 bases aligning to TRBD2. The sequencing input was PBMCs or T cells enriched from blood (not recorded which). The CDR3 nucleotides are TGCGCCAGCAGCTTGGTAGCGGGGGGGCCGGAGACCCAGTACTTC. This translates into CASSLVAGGPETQYF.